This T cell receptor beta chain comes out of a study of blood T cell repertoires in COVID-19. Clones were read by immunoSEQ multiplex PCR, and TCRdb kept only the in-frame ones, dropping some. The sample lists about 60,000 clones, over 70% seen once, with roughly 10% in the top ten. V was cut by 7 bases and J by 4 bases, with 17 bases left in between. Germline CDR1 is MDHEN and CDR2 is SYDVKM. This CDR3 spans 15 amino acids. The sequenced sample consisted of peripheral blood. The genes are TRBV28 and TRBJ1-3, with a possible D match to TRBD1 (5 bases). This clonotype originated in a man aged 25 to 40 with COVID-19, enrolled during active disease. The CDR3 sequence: CASTPPGARGNTIYF. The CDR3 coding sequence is TGTGCCAGCACCCCACCTGGGGCAAGGGGAAACACCATATATTTT. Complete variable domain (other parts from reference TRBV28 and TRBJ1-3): DVKVTQSSRYLVKRTGEKVFLECVQDMDHENMFWYRQDPGLGLRLIYFSYDVKMKEKGDIPEGYSVSREKKERFSLILESASTNQTSMYLCASTPPGARGNTIYFGEGSWLTVV.